This TCR beta chain was recorded in a study of CD8 T cells in Susac syndrome. Germline V CDR1 and CDR2: DFQATT, SNEGSKA (reference sequence). CDR3 length: 13 amino acids. The V end was cut by 1 base, the J end by 4 bases, with 10 bases between. Sequencing targeted TCR beta in T cells from blood (CD8+ and CD4+). Patients with stable or active relapsing-remitting disease, all of them treatment-naive, made up the multiple sclerosis controls. CD8+ and CD4+ T cells were negatively isolated; TEMRA cells were FACS-enriched. Random hexamers primed reverse transcription of roughly 0.5 to 1 ug RNA. Across 54 Vbeta and 13 Jbeta, immunoSEQ multiplex PCR amplified TCR beta CDR3. MiXCR, applied by TCRdb to the immunoSEQ multiplex PCR reads, yields one record per CDR3 protein. The sample consists of 150,000 to 250,000 distinct CDR3 sequences, roughly 96% of them appearing once.

The source material was CD4+ T cells from PBMCs. The rearrangement links TRBV20-1 to TRBJ2-5; no clear D gene. The sequence was obtained from a human donor with multiple sclerosis. Here the CDR3 reads CSARGSVGETQYF. The CDR3 nucleotides read TGCAGTGCTAGAGGGTCAGTAGGAGAGACCCAGTACTTC.